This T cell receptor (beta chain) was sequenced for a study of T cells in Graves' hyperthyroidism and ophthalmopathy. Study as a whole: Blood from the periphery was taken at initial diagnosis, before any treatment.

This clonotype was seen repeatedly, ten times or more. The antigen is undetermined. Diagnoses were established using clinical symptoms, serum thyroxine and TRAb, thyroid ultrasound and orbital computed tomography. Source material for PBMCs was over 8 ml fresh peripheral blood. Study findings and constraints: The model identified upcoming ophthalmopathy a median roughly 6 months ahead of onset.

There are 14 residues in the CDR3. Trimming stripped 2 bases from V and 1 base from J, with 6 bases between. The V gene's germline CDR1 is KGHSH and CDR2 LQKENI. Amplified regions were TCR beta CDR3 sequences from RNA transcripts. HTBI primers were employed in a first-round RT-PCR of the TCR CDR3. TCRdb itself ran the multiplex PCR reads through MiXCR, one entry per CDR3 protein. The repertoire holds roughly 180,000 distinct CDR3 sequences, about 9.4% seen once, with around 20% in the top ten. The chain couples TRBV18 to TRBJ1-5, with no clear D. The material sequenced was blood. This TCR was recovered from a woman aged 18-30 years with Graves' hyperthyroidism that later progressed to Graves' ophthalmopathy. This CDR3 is CASSPGGSNQPQHF. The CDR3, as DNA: TGTGCCAGCTCACCAGGCGGCAGCAATCAGCCCCAGCATTTT.